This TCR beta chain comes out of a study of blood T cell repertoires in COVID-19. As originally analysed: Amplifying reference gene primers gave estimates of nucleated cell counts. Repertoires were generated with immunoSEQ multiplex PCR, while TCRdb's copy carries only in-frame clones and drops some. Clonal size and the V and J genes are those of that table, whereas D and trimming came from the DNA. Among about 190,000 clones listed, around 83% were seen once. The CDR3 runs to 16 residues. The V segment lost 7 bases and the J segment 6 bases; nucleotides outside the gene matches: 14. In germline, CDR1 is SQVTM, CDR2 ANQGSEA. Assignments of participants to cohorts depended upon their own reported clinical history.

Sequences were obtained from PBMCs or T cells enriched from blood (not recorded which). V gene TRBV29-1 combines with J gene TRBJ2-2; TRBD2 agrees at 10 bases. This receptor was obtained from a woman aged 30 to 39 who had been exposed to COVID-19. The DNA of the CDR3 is TGCAGCGCCAGAACTCCCAGCGGGGGGGCCTCCGGGGAGCTGTTTTTT. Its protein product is CSARTPSGGASGELFF.